Sequencing of this T cell receptor beta chain was carried out in a study of blood T cells in healthy people across ages. Comment on this clonotype: Its specificity is not known.

Alongside a J-beta primer mix, a sample-barcoded 5' primer served in a second PCR lasting about 7 to 11 cycles. Each CDR3 protein is one row after TCRdb ran MiXCR on the 5' RACE reads. Of more than 450,000 distinct CDR3 sequences listed, 27% were seen once; the top ten hold roughly 3.5%. Whole-study results and caveats: Among T cells, TCR beta diversity per million cells dropped roughly linearly as age rose. Naive T cell percentage by flow cytometry tracked strongly with beta diversity.

Germline V gene lookup returns CDR1 LGHDT and CDR2 YNNKEL (reference sequence). V was cut by 0 bases and J by 2 bases, with 7 bases left in between. The CDR3 contains 14 residues. The same specimen was also included in a second study, on T cells of mothers and their children. From that second work: The TCR beta CDR3 read count exceeded 8.5 million for each mother and was about 2.7 million for each child.

The sample comprised blood. The rearrangement joins TRBV3-1 to TRBJ1-2, with D unclear. This TCR derives from a boy aged 2-15 years in good health. In DNA, the CDR3 is TGTGCCAGCAGCCAAGATGGGCGGAACTATGGCTACACCTTC. This gives the protein CASSQDGRNYGYTF.